This T cell receptor (beta chain) originates from a study of cytomegalovirus exposure and HLA in healthy donors. Primers for the PCR totalled 60 Vbeta and 13 Jbeta. The protocol was immunoSEQ multiplex PCR, while the TCRdb copy is restricted to in-frame clones and leaves out a portion. The sample carries about 110,000 clones, around 70% recorded once. CDR3 size: 15 residues. The J segment lost 13 bases and the V segment lost 2 bases, leaving 11 bases of the junction unmatched. Looked up from germline, CDR1 is SGHNT and CDR2 is YYREEE (reference sequence). Sequencing was done on a sample of PBMCs. V and J are TRBV5-4 and TRBJ1-6; TRBD1 matches 8 bases. The source is a boy aged 5-17 years in good health and CMV-seronegative. Here the CDR3 DNA reads TGTGCCAGCAGCTTAGGGGGACAGGTCTCTGGCCCCCTCCACTTT. Residues: CASSLGGQVSGPLHF.